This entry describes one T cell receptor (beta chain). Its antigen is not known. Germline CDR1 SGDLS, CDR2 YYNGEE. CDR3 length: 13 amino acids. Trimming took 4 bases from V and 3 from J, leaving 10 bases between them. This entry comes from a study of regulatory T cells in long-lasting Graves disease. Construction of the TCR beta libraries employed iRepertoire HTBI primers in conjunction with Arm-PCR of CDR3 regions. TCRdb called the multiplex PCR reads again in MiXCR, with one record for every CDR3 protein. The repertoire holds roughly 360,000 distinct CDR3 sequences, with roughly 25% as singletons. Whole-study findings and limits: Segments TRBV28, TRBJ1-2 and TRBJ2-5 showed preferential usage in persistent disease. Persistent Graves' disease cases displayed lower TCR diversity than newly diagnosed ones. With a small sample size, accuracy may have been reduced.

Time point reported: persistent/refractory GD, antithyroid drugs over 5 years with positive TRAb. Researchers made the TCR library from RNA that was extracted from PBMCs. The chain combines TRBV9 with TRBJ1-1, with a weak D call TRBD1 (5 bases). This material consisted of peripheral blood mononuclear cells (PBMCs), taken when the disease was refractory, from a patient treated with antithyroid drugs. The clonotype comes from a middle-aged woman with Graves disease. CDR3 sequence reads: CASSPRDYTEAFF. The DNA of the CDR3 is TGTGCCAGCAGCCCCCGGGACTACACTGAAGCTTTCTTT.